The rows below give T cell receptor beta chains drawn from one sample of a study of blood T cell repertoires in COVID-19. The repertoire was sequenced with immunoSEQ multiplex PCR; TCRdb's copy has only in-frame clones and lacks some. The data contain about 150,000 clones, around four fifths of them singletons. The specimen was peripheral blood. The origin of the receptors is a woman in her thirties or forties with active or convalescent COVID-19. Both conserved end residues are part of each CDR3. D genes are given only for firm matches. Clone size is stated in some rows and not others, as once, few, many or a class when expanded.

NA TRBD1 TRBJ1-1 TRBV6-5 TGTGCCAGCAGCATTACAGGGGCCTATGGAGCTTTCTTT CASSITGAYGAFF
NA NA TRBJ1-3 TRBV3-1/TRBV3-2 TGTGCCAGCAGCCATGGAGGACGGATCAGGGGTGGAAACACCATATATTTT CASSHGGRIRGGNTIYF
once NA TRBJ1-1 TRBV29-1 TGCAGCGTTGACAAGGGGGGAGGGGCTTTCTTT CSVDKGGGAFF
NA TRBD1 TRBJ1-4 TRBV11-2 TGTGCCAGCAGCTCCCCCGGGACAGGTCGAAGGGAAAAACTGTTTTTT CASSSPGTGRREKLFF
NA NA TRBJ1-2 TRBV18 TGTGCCAGCTCACCGAAACAGGGTAATGGCTACACCTTC CASSPKQGNGYTF
NA NA TRBJ1-1 TRBV7-2 TGTGCCAGCAGCCCGAGGGCCAACACTGAAGCTTTCTTT CASSPRANTEAFF
NA NA TRBJ1-6 TRBV4-3 TGCGCCAGCAGCCAAGACCGGGCAATATTAGCGGATTCACCCCTCCACTTT CASSQDRAILADSPLHF
NA TRBD1 TRBJ1-3 TRBV6-5 TGTGCCAGCAGTTACACAGGGGGTTCTGGAAACACCATATATTTT CASSYTGGSGNTIYF
NA NA TRBJ1-6 TRBV6-1 TGTGCCAGCAGTGAAGACACAGGCCGGTATTCACCCCTCCACTTT CASSEDTGRYSPLHF
once NA TRBJ1-1 TRBV30 TGTGCCTGGAGTGTAATCGTTATGAACACTGAAGCTTTCTTT CAWSVIVMNTEAFF
NA TRBD2 TRBJ2-1 TRBV13 TGTGCCAGCAGCTTAGGCCTCTTTCGACTAGCGGGTTCCTACAATGAGCAGTTCTTC CASSLGLFRLAGSYNEQFF
NA TRBD1 TRBJ1-2 TRBV28 TGTGCCAGCAGACAGGGGAACTATGGCTACACCTTC CASRQGNYGYTF
few TRBD1 TRBJ1-1 TRBV9 TGTGCCAGCAGCCCATTAGGGGGCCCCGGCACTGAAGCTTTCTTT CASSPLGGPGTEAFF